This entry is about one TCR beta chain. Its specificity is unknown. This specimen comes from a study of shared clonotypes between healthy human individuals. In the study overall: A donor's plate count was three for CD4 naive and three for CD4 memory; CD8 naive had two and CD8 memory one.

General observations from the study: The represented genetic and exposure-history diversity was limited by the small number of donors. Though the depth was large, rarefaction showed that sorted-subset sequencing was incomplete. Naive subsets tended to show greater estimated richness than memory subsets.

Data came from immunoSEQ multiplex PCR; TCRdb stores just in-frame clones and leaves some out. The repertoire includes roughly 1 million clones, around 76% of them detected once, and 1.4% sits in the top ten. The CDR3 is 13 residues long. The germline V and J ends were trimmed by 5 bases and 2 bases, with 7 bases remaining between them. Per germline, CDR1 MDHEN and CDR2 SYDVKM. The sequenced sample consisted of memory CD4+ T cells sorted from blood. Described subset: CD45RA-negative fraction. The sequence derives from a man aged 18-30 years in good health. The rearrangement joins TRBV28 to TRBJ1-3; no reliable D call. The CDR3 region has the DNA TGTGCCAGCAGTCTCGGTCCTGGAAACACCATATATTTT. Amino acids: CASSLGPGNTIYF.